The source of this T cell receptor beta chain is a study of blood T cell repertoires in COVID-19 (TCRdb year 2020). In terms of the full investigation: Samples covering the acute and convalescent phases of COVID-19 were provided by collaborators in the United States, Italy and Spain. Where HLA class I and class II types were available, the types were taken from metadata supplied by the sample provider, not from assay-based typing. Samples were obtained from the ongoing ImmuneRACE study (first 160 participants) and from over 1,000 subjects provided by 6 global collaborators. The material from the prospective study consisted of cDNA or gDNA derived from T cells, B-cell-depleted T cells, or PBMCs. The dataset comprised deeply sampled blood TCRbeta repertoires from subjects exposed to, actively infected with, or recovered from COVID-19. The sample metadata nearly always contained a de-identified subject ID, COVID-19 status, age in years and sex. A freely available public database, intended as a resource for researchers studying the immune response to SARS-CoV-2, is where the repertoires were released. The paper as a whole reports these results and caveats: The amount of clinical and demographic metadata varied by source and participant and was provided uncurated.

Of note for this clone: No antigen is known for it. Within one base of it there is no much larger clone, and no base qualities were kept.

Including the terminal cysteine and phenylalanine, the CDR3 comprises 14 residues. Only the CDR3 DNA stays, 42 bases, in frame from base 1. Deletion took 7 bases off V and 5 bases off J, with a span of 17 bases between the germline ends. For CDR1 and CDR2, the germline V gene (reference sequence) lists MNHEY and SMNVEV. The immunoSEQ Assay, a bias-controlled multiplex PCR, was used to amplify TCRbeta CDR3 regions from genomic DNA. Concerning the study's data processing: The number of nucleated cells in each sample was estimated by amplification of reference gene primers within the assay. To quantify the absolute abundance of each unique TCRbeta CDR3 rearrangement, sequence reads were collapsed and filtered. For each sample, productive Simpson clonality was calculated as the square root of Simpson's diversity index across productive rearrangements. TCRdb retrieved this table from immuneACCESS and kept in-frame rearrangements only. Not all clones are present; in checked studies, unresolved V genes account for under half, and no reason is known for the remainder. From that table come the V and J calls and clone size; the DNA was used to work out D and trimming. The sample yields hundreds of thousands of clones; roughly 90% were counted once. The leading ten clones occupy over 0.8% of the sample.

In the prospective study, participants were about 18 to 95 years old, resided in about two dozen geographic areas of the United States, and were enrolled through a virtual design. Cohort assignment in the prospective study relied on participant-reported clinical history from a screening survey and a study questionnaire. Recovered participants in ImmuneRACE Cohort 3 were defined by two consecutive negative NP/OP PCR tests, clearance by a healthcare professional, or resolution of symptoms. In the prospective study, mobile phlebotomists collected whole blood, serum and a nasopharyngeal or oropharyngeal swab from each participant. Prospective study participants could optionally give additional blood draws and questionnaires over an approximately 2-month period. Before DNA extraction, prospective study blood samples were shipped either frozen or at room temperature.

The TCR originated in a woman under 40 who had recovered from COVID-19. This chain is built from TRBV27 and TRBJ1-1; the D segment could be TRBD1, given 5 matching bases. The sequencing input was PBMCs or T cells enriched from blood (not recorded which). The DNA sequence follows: TGTGCCAGCACCCCGACGGGGGGGTATACTGAAGCTTTCTTT. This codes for CASTPTGGYTEAFF.